This T cell receptor beta chain was recorded in a study of blood T cell repertoires in COVID-19. Study at large: Donors in the United States, Italy and Spain gave samples during acute or convalescent COVID-19.

Trimming left V 2 bases short and J 5 bases short, with 6 bases between. Per germline, CDR1 MDHEN and CDR2 SYDVKM. The CDR3 is 12 residues long. Per the original data handling: Amplification of reference gene primers provided the estimated nucleated cell counts. Profiled with immunoSEQ multiplex PCR; TCRdb holds only in-frame clones, not every one. V and J calls and clone size follow that table, whereas D and trimming were derived from the DNA. The repertoire holds around 200,000 clones, approximately 86% seen once, with around 3% in the top ten. This clone was detected only once. Sequenced: peripheral blood. The clonotype comes from a man aged 35 to 55 with active or convalescent COVID-19. The rearrangement joins TRBV28 to TRBJ1-2; D gene ambiguous. The CDR3 is CASSLGAYGYTF. The CDR3 nucleotides are TGTGCCAGCAGTTTAGGAGCATATGGCTACACCTTC.